This T cell receptor (beta chain) was sequenced in a study of cytomegalovirus exposure and HLA in healthy donors. Amplification used 60 Vbeta primers and 13 Jbeta primers. Using immunoSEQ multiplex PCR, the repertoire was profiled, and TCRdb retains in-frame clones only, with some absent. The sample yields about 180,000 clones, roughly 80% seen once. Looked up from germline, CDR1 is MGHRA and CDR2 is YSYEKL. V shed 0 bases and J 5 bases; nucleotides not matched to a gene: 5. CDR3 size: 15 residues. J is TRBJ2-7 and V is TRBV4-1; 9 positions match TRBD1. The sequence was obtained from a young man in good health and CMV-seronegative. Sample: PBMCs. CDR3 loop: CASSQEFRTGDEQYF. As DNA, the CDR3 is TGCGCCAGCAGCCAAGAGTTCCGGACAGGGGACGAGCAGTACTTC.